The 5 T cell receptor beta chains listed next were all sequenced from one sample in a study of T cell changes during pregnancy in multiple sclerosis (dated by TCRdb to the late 2010s). The library relied on the immunoSEQ multiplex PCR assay. TCRdb took over this immuneACCESS table, retaining in-frame rearrangements with V and J assigned. Such tables are incomplete; in checked studies, under half of the missing clones stem from an unresolved V gene, and the remainder is unexplained. Present in this sample are 65,000 to 90,000 clones, 85% to 95% of which were seen just once. The ten largest account for about 2.5% of the sample. This sample comprised peripheral blood, obtained before pregnancy. The receptors originated from a female donor with multiple sclerosis, enrolled in a pregnancy study.

This chain joins TRBV18 and TRBJ1-4, with TRBD1 matching 8 bases. The V and J ends lost 5 bases and 5 bases, in that order; junction bases with no gene match: 16. The CDR3 runs to 18 residues. Germline CDR1 KGHSH, CDR2 LQKENI. This chain's CDR3 is CASSSGTGRLGFNEKLFF. The CDR3 DNA follows: TGTGCCAGCTCATCGGGGACAGGACGTCTCGGTTTCAATGAAAAACTGTTTTTT.

The J gene is TRBJ1-4, the V gene TRBV2, with TRBD1 identical over 7 bases. After removal of 2 bases from V and 6 bases from J, the junction contained 12 bases not matched to a gene. This CDR3 region has 17 residues. Germline CDR1 reads SNHLY; CDR2 reads FYNNEI. The CDR3 DNA is TGTGCCAGCAGTGAATCGTTGGCGGGTGGACAGGATGAAAAACTGTTTTTT. This gives the protein CASSESLAGGQDEKLFF.

The V and J genes are TRBV18 and TRBJ2-6, with D possibly being TRBD2 (5 bases). Germline CDR1 KGHSH, CDR2 LQKENI. The CDR3 length is 16 residues. Trimming took off 1 base at V and 5 bases at J, with 12 bases between the two ends. The CDR3 loop is CASSPQAGGRANVLTF. The CDR3 DNA follows: TGTGCCAGCTCACCACAGGCCGGAGGACGGGCCAACGTCCTGACTTTC.

This rearrangement joins TRBV5-4 to TRBJ2-1, with D possibly TRBD2 on 7 matching bases. CDR1 is SGHNT and CDR2 is YYREEE in the germline V gene (reference sequence). Trimming removed 7 bases from V and 7 bases from J, with 21 bases in between. This CDR3 spans 15 amino acids. This CDR3 reads CASLQRGGFYNEQFF. The CDR3 nucleotides read TGTGCCAGCCTACAACGCGGGGGCTTCTATAATGAGCAGTTCTTC. The full variable domain, completed using reference TRBV5-4 and TRBJ2-1, is ETGVTQSPTHLIKTRGQQVTLRCSSQSGHNTVSWYQQALGQGPQFIFQYYREEENGRGNFPPRFSGLQFPNYSSELNVNALELDDSALYLCASLQRGGFYNEQFFGPGTRLTVL.

The rearrangement links TRBV5-6 to TRBJ2-1; D not certain. With 0 bases removed from V and 6 bases from J, the gap between germline ends came to 16 bases. The CDR3 consists of 16 residues. CDR1 and CDR2 from the germline V gene are SGHDT and YYEEEE. The CDR3 is CASSLGSIRVVNEQFF. In DNA, the CDR3 is TGTGCCAGCAGCTTGGGCTCGATCCGAGTAGTCAATGAGCAGTTCTTC.